This paragraph covers one TCR beta chain sequence. Trimming cost V 2 bases and J 0 bases, with 20 bases left between them. Germline V CDR1 and CDR2: SEHNR, FQNEAQ (reference sequence). This CDR3 region has 19 residues. As processed by the authors: Nucleated cell number was recorded as an estimate derived from reference gene primer amplification. This table comes from immunoSEQ multiplex PCR, and its TCRdb copy is limited to in-frame clones, with some not included. D and trimming were read from the DNA, whereas the V and J calls and clone size are those reported in that table. The sample has roughly 100,000 clones, more than 70% seen once. This sample was taken from a study of blood T cell repertoires in COVID-19. Overall study: From the United States, Italy and Spain came samples of acute and convalescent COVID-19. T cells, B-cell-depleted T cells, or PBMCs supplied cDNA or gDNA.

The rearrangement uses TRBV7-9 and TRBJ2-4; no definite D call. This TCR was recovered from a woman younger than 45 with acute or convalescent COVID-19. Sequences were obtained from peripheral blood. CDR3 DNA: TGTGCCAGCAGCTTACGCGGTATCGGCCTCCCTCTAGCCAAAAACATTCAGTACTTC. Amino acid sequence: CASSLRGIGLPLAKNIQYF.